A selection of T cell receptor beta chains follows, all from one sample in a study of cytomegalovirus exposure and HLA in healthy donors. Measured with immunoSEQ multiplex PCR; TCRdb has only the in-frame clones, and not every one. The sample shows roughly 310,000 clones, around 90% of them seen only once. Sequencing was performed on PBMCs. The receptors come from a man between 25 and 39 years old in good health and CMV-seronegative. Both conserved end residues are part of each CDR3. Fields, in order: clone size, D gene, J gene, V gene, CDR3 protein, CDR3 DNA. A D gene is named only where the DNA matches it firmly. Size values are once, few and many counts, or a class for expanded clones, and some rows have none.

>.|TRBD1|TRBJ1-2|TRBV6-6
CASSWTPGQPIYGYTF
TGTGCCAGCAGCTGGACTCCGGGACAGCCGATCTATGGCTACACCTTC
>.|TRBD1|TRBJ2-5|TRBV5-1
CASSQETGGETQYF
TGCGCCAGCAGTCAGGAGACAGGGGGAGAGACCCAGTACTTC
>.|.|TRBJ1-2|TRBV5-4
CASSLDRGSYGYNF
TGTGCCAGCAGCTTGGACCGGGGTTCCTATGGCTACAACTTC
>once|.|TRBJ1-1|TRBV6-5
CASSYSGGEAFF
TGTGCCAGCAGTTACTCGGGGGGAGAAGCTTTCTTT
>.|TRBD2|TRBJ2-4|TRBV7-2
CASSLVQAGGPKNIQYF
TGTGCCAGCAGCTTAGTCCAAGCGGGGGGGCCCAAAAACATTCAGTACTTC
>.|TRBD1|TRBJ2-7|TRBV7-6
CASSSRDSQQYF
TGTGCCAGCAGCTCAAGGGACAGCCAGCAGTACTTC
>.|TRBD2|TRBJ2-5|TRBV7-9
CASRGRLAQRGEETQYF
TGTGCCAGCAGGGGGAGACTAGCTCAGCGGGGAGAAGAGACCCAGTACTTC
>.|TRBD1|TRBJ1-4|TRBV5-5
CASSLFRGQRPNEKLFF
TGTGCCAGCAGCTTGTTCAGGGGGCAGCGGCCTAATGAAAAACTGTTTTTT
>.|TRBD1|TRBJ2-7|TRBV29-1
CSAGQGAGAYEQYF
TGCAGCGCAGGACAGGGCGCGGGTGCCTACGAGCAGTACTTC
>.|.|TRBJ1-6|TRBV4-1
CASSQDHGFPDNSPLHF
TGCGCCAGCAGCCAAGATCACGGGTTTCCAGATAATTCACCCCTCCACTTT
>.|.|TRBJ2-7|TRBV10-2
CASADYEQYF
TGCGCCAGCGCGGACTACGAGCAGTACTTC
>.|.|TRBJ1-5|TRBV7-2
CASSLSGTTSYSNQPQHF
TGTGCCAGCAGCTTGAGTGGGACAACGTCTTATAGCAATCAGCCCCAGCATTTT
>.|TRBD2|TRBJ2-2|TRBV5-1
CASSLVLAGTGELFF
TGCGCCAGCAGCTTGGTCCTAGCGGGGACCGGGGAGCTGTTTTTT
>once|.|TRBJ1-1|TRBV9
CASSVYYSGGVDEAFF
TGTGCCAGCAGCGTATACTATAGCGGGGGCGTAGATGAAGCTTTCTTT
>.|TRBD1|TRBJ1-5|TRBV18
CASSLDRVQPQHF
TGTGCCAGCTCACTAGACAGGGTTCAGCCCCAGCATTTT
>few|.|TRBJ1-6|TRBV7-8
CASRTTGQSFGSPLHF
TGTGCCAGCAGAACCACAGGACAGAGTTTTGGTTCACCCCTCCACTTT
>.|TRBD2|TRBJ2-5|TRBV10-2
CASRTGLAGEPVGELETQYF
TGCGCCAGCAGAACAGGTCTAGCGGGGGAGCCGGTGGGAGAGTTAGAGACCCAGTACTTC
>.|TRBD2|TRBJ2-1|TRBV7-9
CASSPQRGEVREQFF
TGTGCCAGCAGCCCCCAGCGGGGGGAAGTCCGAGAGCAGTTCTTC
>.|.|TRBJ2-4|TRBV27
CASSLRGGVAKNIQYF
TGTGCCAGCAGCCTCCGGGGAGGAGTAGCCAAAAACATTCAGTACTTC
>.|.|TRBJ2-5|TRBV27
CASSLGSTETQYF
TGTGCCAGCAGTTTGGGCAGTACCGAGACCCAGTACTTC
>.|.|TRBJ2-5|TRBV6-4
CASNPETPQETQYF
TGTGCCAGCAATCCCGAAACTCCCCAAGAGACCCAGTACTTC
>.|TRBD2|TRBJ2-7|TRBV6-1
CASSTSGAPYYEQYF
TGTGCCAGCAGCACCAGCGGGGCCCCCTACTACGAGCAGTACTTC
>once|.|TRBJ1-5|TRBV19
CASSRPGTRGNQPQHF
TGTGCCAGTAGTAGACCCGGGACAAGAGGGAATCAGCCCCAGCATTTT
>.|.|TRBJ1-5|TRBV11-2
CASSKNRADNQPQHF
TGTGCCAGCAGTAAAAACCGTGCAGACAATCAGCCCCAGCATTTT
>.|TRBD1|TRBJ1-5|TRBV30
CAWRQTGGQPQHF
TGTGCCTGGAGACAGACAGGGGGTCAGCCCCAGCATTTT
>.|TRBD1|TRBJ2-6|TRBV19
CASSIGRGRRSGANVLTF
TGTGCCAGTAGTATTGGTAGGGGGCGCCGCTCTGGGGCCAACGTCCTGACTTTC
>.|TRBD1|TRBJ2-1|TRBV9
CASSDGTGTNEQFF
TGTGCCAGCAGCGACGGGACAGGGACGAATGAGCAGTTCTTC
>.|TRBD1|TRBJ1-1|TRBV6-1
CASSKRQGPSTEAFF
TGTGCCAGCAGTAAGAGACAGGGTCCGAGCACTGAAGCTTTCTTT